This T cell receptor (beta chain) was identified in a study of shared clonotypes between healthy human individuals. Positive CCR7 selection of CD45RO-negative cells yielded the naive CD8 cells, and terminally differentiated effector memory CD45RA+ cells were excluded. Authors' methods: Filtering differed since immunoSEQ provided only junctions, with no quality scores. Some clones are missing from TCRdb's copy, which holds only in-frame ones; the method was immunoSEQ multiplex PCR. The V and J calls and clone size were taken over from that table, and D and trimming were inferred from the DNA. This sample has roughly 2,000,000 clones, with approximately 94% found just once. Findings and caveats of the study: Though the depth was large, rarefaction showed that sorted-subset sequencing was incomplete. The sampled material consisted only of blood, and tissue repertoires are likely to differ. The sharing of approximately 4.6% of naive CD4 clonotypes was seen across a handful of donors.

With regard to this clone: Its specificity is unknown.

This TCR derives from a man aged 18 to 35 in good health. Specimen: naive CD8+ T cells sorted from blood.

CDR3 region: CASSVEGTSNNEQFF. The CDR3 region has the DNA TGTGCCAGCAGCGTAGAGGGAACTAGCAACAATGAGCAGTTCTTC. The genes are TRBV9 and TRBJ2-1; D is possibly TRBD2 (6 bases). The length of the CDR3 is 15 residues. The V end lost 0 bases, the J end lost 5 bases, and 12 bases lay between the germline ends. CDR1 is SGDLS and CDR2 is YYNGEE in the germline V gene.